The clone carrying this T cell receptor (beta chain) appeared many times. The antigen is unknown. Isolation of naive CD8 T cells was achieved by sorting on a CD8+CD4-CCR7+CD45RA+ phenotype. These data originate in a study of molecular identifiers for immune sequencing clone quantification. V dropped 5 bases and J dropped 6 bases, with 16 bases sitting between them. The CDR3 is 14 amino acids. Per germline, CDR1 MNHNS and CDR2 SASEGT. Study outcomes and limitations: Beyond 20 RNA copies, clones held over 98% of effector molecules, compared with under 1% in naive cells.

TCRdb recomputed calls from the PCR reads with MiXCR, one row per CDR3 protein. The repertoire holds about 320,000 distinct CDR3 sequences, over 20% seen once, with under 0.95% in the top ten. This TCR came from a human donor in good health. Some libraries in this study had Jurkat cell RNA spiked in. The sample was naive CD8+ T cells from blood, with Jurkat cell RNA spiked in. As for subset: FACS-sorted CD8+CD4-CCR7+CD45RA+ naive T cells. This sequence joins TRBV6-1 and TRBJ1-2; a possible D gene is TRBD1 (5 bases). CDR3 DNA: TGTGCCAGCAGTACCCCAGGAGGGGCTAATGGCTACACCTTC. Residues: CASSTPGGANGYTF.